These 8 T cell receptor beta chains came from one sample sequenced in a study of cytotoxic CD8 clonotypes in ibrutinib-treated CLL. Assay: immunoSEQ multiplex PCR; the TCRdb copy retains only in-frame clones and omits some. In the table there are under 30,000 clones, 45% to 65% of which are singletons. The sample consisted of PBMCs, taken before ibrutinib treatment. These receptors all stem from a human donor with chronic lymphocytic leukemia.

This clone has just a few counts. The chain links TRBV10-3 to TRBJ2-3; D unresolved. The CDR3 totals 14 residues. Trimming removed 8 bases at V and 0 bases at J, with 12 bases between. Germline assignment: CDR1 ENHRY and CDR2 SYGVKD. CDR3 in amino acids: CAIQGSTSTDTQYF. Here the CDR3 DNA reads TGTGCCATCCAAGGGTCAACTAGCACAGATACGCAGTATTTT.

In this sample, this clone turned up a few times. This sequence joins TRBV18 and TRBJ2-4; perhaps TRBD2 as D (6 bases). This CDR3 region has 15 residues. The germline V gene has CDR1 KGHSH and CDR2 LQKENI. Trimming removed 3 bases at V and 1 base at J, with 10 bases between. CDR3 protein: CASSPIAAAKNIQYF. The CDR3 DNA is TGTGCCAGCTCACCCATAGCGGCGGCCAAAAACATTCAGTACTTC.

The chain employs TRBV6-4 and TRBJ2-1, with D perhaps TRBD2 (7 bases). The germline V gene encodes CDR1 MRHNA and CDR2 SNTAGT. Trimming left V 3 bases short and J 8 bases short, with 14 bases between. The CDR3 is 14 amino acids. In DNA form, the CDR3 reads TGTGCCAGCAGTGAAGGAGGGGGGGCCGATGAGCAGTTCTTC. It is translated as CASSEGGGADEQFF.

This sequence joins TRBV19 and TRBJ1-2; TRBD1 matches at 9 bases. Germline trimming cut 9 bases from V and 5 bases from J; bases unmatched to any gene: 10. Germline CDR1 LNHDA, CDR2 SQIVND (reference sequence). CDR3 length: 14 amino acids. CDR3 nucleotide sequence: TGTGCCAGCATCCCTTCGACAGGGGGGTATGGCTACACCTTC. Translating gives CASIPSTGGYGYTF. The full variable domain, completed using reference TRBV19 and TRBJ1-2, is DGGITQSPKYLFRKEGQNVTLSCEQNLNHDAMYWYRQDPGQGLRLIYYSQIVNDFQKGDIAEGYSVSREKKESFPLTVTSAQKNPTAFYLCASIPSTGGYGYTFGSGTRLTVV.

The chain joins TRBV7-2 to TRBJ1-1; D is undetermined. Germline V gives CDR1 SGHTA, CDR2 FQGNSA. With 1 base removed from V and 4 bases from J, the gap between germline ends came to 4 bases. This CDR3 has 12 amino acids. The CDR3 sequence is CASSLVTTEAFF. CDR3 nucleotide sequence: TGTGCCAGCAGCTTAGTGACCACTGAAGCTTTCTTT.

This clone was counted a single time. This chain links TRBV5-1 with TRBJ1-1; the D is unclear. V lost 0 bases, J lost 4 bases, and 10 bases lay in between. CDR1 is SGHRS and CDR2 is YFSETQ in the germline V gene. CDR3 length: 14 amino acids. CDR3 sequence (DNA): TGCGCCAGCAGCTTGGCAAGGGCGGGCACTGAAGCTTTCTTT. Translation gives CASSLARAGTEAFF.

The chain has TRBV7-9 and TRBJ1-3; D may be TRBD1 (5 bases). V was clipped by 5 bases and J by 0 bases, with 20 bases between them. CDR1 is SEHNR and CDR2 is FQNEAQ in the germline V gene (reference sequence). The CDR3 length is 18 residues. CDR3 coding DNA: TGTGCCAGCAGCCCCCAAAATTCGGACACGAGCTCTGGAAACACCATATATTTT. This codes for CASSPQNSDTSSGNTIYF.

This chain uses TRBV28 with TRBJ1-2, with TRBD1 matching 8 bases. The trim removed 4 bases at V and 4 bases at J, leaving 8 bases unmatched. The CDR3 loop spans 15 amino acids. From germline, CDR1 is MDHEN and CDR2 SYDVKM. The CDR3 coding sequence is TGTGCCAGCAGTTCAACCGGGACAGGACCCTATGGCTACACCTTC. Translation gives CASSSTGTGPYGYTF.